This TCR beta chain was profiled in a study of T cell changes during pregnancy in multiple sclerosis. This CDR3 region has 14 residues. CDR1 is SGHTA and CDR2 is FQGNSA in the germline V gene. Trimming cost V 3 bases and J 1 base, with 9 bases left between them. Concerning this clone itself: Other nucleotide sequences in the sample specify the same CDR3.

Clones were read by immunoSEQ multiplex PCR, and TCRdb kept only the in-frame ones, dropping some. The sample holds approximately 50,000 clones, around 90% seen once. Sequencing used CD4+ T cells from peripheral blood mononuclear cells, obtained after pregnancy. The TCR originated in a female donor in good health, enrolled as a control in a pregnancy study. The chain has TRBV7-2 and TRBJ1-1, with D unclear. The CDR3 nucleotides are TGTGCCAGCAGCTTTTGGCCAGGGAACACTGAAGCTTTCTTT. Its protein is CASSFWPGNTEAFF.